This is a list of T cell receptor beta chains from one sample in a study of T cells after yellow fever vaccination. TCRdb processed the 5' RACE reads anew with MiXCR; each CDR3 protein has one entry. The data show about 13,000 distinct CDR3 sequences, nearly 5% seen once. The sequenced sample was PBMCs, either bulk or a sorted T-cell subset (CD4+, CD8+, memory, or dextramer-sorted; not recorded which), obtained 45 days after the yellow fever booster vaccination. Receptors originate from a man younger than 45 who received the YFV17D yellow fever vaccine. Each CDR3 is given with its conserved first and last residue. A clone size is listed for some rows: how often the clone was seen (once, few, many), or a class if it is expanded.

v_gene	abundance	CDR3aa
TRBV30	many	CASKKWNWNNEQFF
TRBV20-1	many	CSARDLNSPLHF
TRBV5-1	many	CASSRTVETQYF
TRBV20-1	many	CSASDRVLYTF
TRBV3-1	many	CASSQEGQGNTGELFF
TRBV28	many	CASSRTGGTYGYTF
TRBV10-3	many	CATIEGMRATTDTQYF
TRBV7-4	many	CASSLVGGSSYNEQFF
TRBV20-1	many	CSALILAEDEQYF
TRBV19	many	CASVDGGYTF
TRBV29-1	many	CSVELSVRNIQYF
TRBV27	many	CATLRPTGELFF
TRBV10-3	many	CATKDRVDEQYF
TRBV5-4	many	CASSPQRTGAGEKLFF
TRBV2	many	CASSEIRELKKLFF
TRBV30	many	CAWSLGNNQPQHF
TRBV11-2	many	CASSDLAGSYEQYF
TRBV3-1	many	CASSQEASGLREEETQYF
TRBV20-1	NA	CSAREPRMLGNEQFF
TRBV3-1	many	CASSHGQGFSPLHF
TRBV7-9	many	CASSSTENYGYTF
TRBV29-1	many	CSVRQSGSKFHEQYF
TRBV6-5	many	CASSLSYGARQETQYF
TRBV5-5	many	CASSSWTSGRAYEQYF
TRBV12-3/TRBV12-4	many	CASSRTGTAQETQYF
TRBV5-3	few	CARSPRISGELFF
TRBV6-1	many	CASQGTSETIGELFF
TRBV24-1	many	CATKSSGRPNEQFF
TRBV6-5	few	CASTSRPGNQETQYF
TRBV20-1	NA	CSANKYQETQYF
TRBV6-5	many	CASSYSTGLGTYEQYF
TRBV10-3	many	CAISVWAQETQYF
TRBV7-2	many	CASKSTGELFF
TRBV15	many	CATSRDDGVFPDTQYF
TRBV3-1	many	CASSLRLAGSYEQYF
TRBV24-1	many	CATSDFLAPGVETQYF